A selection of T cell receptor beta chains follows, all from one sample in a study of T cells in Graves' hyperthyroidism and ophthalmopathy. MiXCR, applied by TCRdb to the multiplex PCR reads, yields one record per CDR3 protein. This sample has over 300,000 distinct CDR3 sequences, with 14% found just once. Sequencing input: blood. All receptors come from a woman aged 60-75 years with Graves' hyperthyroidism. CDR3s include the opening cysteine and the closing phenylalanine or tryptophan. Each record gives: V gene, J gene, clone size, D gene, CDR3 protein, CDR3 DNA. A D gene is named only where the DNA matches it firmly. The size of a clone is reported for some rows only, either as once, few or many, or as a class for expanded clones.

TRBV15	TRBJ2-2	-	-	CATSRRRGTGELFF	TGTGCCACCAGCAGAAGGAGGGGTACCGGGGAGCTGTTTTTT
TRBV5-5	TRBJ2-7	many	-	CASSYPPGDEQYF	TGTGCCAGCAGCTATCCACCCGGGGACGAGCAGTACTTC
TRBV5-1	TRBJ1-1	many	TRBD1	CASSTGRTGDTEAFF	TGCGCCAGCAGCACAGGACGGACAGGGGACACTGAAGCTTTCTTT
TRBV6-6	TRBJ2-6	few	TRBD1	CASSYSGQGISSGANVLTF	TGTGCCAGCAGTTACTCGGGACAGGGGATTAGCTCTGGGGCCAACGTCCTGACTTTC
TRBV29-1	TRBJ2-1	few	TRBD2	CSVGPRVAGDREQFF	TGCAGCGTTGGGCCCCGGGTAGCGGGAGACCGAGAGCAGTTCTTC
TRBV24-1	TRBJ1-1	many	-	CAPRPNTEAFF	TGTGCTCCCAGACCGAACACTGAAGCTTTCTTT
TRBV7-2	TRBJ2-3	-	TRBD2	CASSFPLAGGMDTQYF	TGTGCCAGCAGCTTTCCACTAGCGGGAGGGATGGATACGCAGTATTTT
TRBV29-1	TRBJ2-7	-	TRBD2	CSVEGYALTSGRGYEQYF	TGCAGCGTTGAAGGCTATGCCTTGACTAGCGGGAGGGGGTACGAGCAGTACTTC
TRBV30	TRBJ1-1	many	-	CAWSLQRNTEAFF	TGTGCCTGGAGCCTACAAAGGAACACTGAAGCTTTCTTT
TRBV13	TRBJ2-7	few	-	CASRSGWSYEQYF	TGTGCCAGCCGATCCGGGTGGTCCTACGAGCAGTACTTC
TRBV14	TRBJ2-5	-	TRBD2	CASSHGLAARQETQYF	TGTGCCAGCAGCCACGGACTAGCGGCTCGACAAGAGACCCAGTACTTC
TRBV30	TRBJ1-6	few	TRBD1	CAWSSKTGIYNSPLHF	TGTGCCTGGAGTAGTAAGACAGGGATCTATAATTCACCCCTCCACTTT
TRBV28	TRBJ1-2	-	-	CASSFRGRGYTF	TGTGCCAGCAGTTTCAGGGGCCGGGGCTACACCTTC
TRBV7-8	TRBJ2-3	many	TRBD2	CASSSFGGSTDTQYF	TGTGCCAGCAGCTCCTTTGGCGGGAGTACAGATACGCAGTATTTT
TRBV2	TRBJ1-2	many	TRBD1	CASSEAYRGRGNGYTF	TGTGCCAGCAGTGAAGCCTACAGGGGGCGCGGAAATGGCTACACCTTC
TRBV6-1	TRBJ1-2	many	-	CASSRDANYGYTF	TGTGCCAGCAGTCGGGACGCCAACTATGGCTACACCTTC
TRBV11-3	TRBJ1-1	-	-	CASSLGHSEAFF	TGTGCCAGCAGCCTCGGACACTCTGAAGCTTTCTTT
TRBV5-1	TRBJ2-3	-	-	CASSLERPAGADTQYF	TGCGCCAGCAGCCTGGAAAGACCCGCTGGCGCAGATACGCAGTATTTT
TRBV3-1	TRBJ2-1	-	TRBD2	CASSPSGTSGRHEQFF	TGTGCCAGCAGCCCCTCCGGGACTAGCGGGAGGCATGAGCAGTTCTTC
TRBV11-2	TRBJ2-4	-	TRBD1	CASSSSGTGGLWPRNIQYF	TGTGCCAGCAGCTCATCCGGGACAGGGGGCCTCTGGCCACGAAACATTCAGTACTTC
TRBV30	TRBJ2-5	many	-	CAWSVGPLGTQYF	TGTGCCTGGAGTGTAGGTCCTTTAGGGACCCAGTACTTC
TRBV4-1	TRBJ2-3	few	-	CASSQDQQRRTDTQYF	TGCGCCAGCAGCCAAGACCAACAGCGAAGAACAGATACGCAGTATTTT
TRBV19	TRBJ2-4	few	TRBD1	CASRSWTGAVKNIQYF	TGTGCCAGCCGGTCTTGGACAGGGGCAGTCAAAAACATTCAGTACTTC
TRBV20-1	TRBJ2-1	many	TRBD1	CSARQFGTGFYNEQFF	TGCAGTGCTAGACAATTCGGGACAGGCTTCTACAATGAGCAGTTCTTC
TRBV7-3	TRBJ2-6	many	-	CASSPSGGPHSGANVLTF	TGTGCCAGCAGCCCCAGTGGGGGCCCCCACTCTGGGGCCAACGTCCTGACTTTC
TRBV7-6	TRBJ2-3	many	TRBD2	CASSPRGIGGNTQYF	TGTGCCAGCAGCCCCCGGGGGATCGGGGGGAATACGCAGTATTTT
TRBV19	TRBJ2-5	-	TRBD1	CASTTTGWETQYF	TGTGCCAGTACCACGACAGGGTGGGAGACCCAGTACTTC
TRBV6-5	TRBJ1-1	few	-	CASSYDSPTEAFF	TGTGCCAGCAGTTACGACAGCCCGACTGAAGCTTTCTTT
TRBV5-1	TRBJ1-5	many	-	CASSLSWGFNQPQHF	TGCGCCAGCAGCTTGTCGTGGGGGTTCAATCAGCCCCAGCATTTT
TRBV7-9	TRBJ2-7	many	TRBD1	CASSGGTGPYEQYF	TGTGCCAGCAGCGGGGGGACAGGGCCCTACGAGCAGTACTTC
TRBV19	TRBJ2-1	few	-	CASSIVPHEQFF	TGTGCCAGTAGTATAGTCCCCCATGAGCAGTTCTTC
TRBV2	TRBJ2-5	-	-	CASSGYQETQYF	TGTGCCAGCAGCGGGTACCAAGAGACCCAGTACTTC
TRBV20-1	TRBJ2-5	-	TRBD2	CSASGRKETQYF	TGCAGTGCTAGCGGGAGGAAGGAGACCCAGTACTTC
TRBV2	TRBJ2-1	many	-	CASSERGQRTSTFF	TGTGCCAGCAGTGAAAGGGGGCAACGGACTAGTACGTTCTTC
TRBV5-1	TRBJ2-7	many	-	CASSLDINYEQYF	TGCGCCAGCAGCTTGGACATTAACTACGAGCAGTACTTC
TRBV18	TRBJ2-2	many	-	CASSSEGLVELFF	TGTGCCAGCTCGTCCGAGGGGCTCGTGGAGCTGTTTTTT
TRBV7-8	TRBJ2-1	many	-	CASSQRTAAVNEQFF	TGTGCCAGCAGCCAGAGGACGGCGGCCGTAAATGAGCAGTTCTTC
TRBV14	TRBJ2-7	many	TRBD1	CASSPGQGLTYEQYF	TGTGCCAGCAGCCCGGGACAGGGTTTAACCTACGAGCAGTACTTC
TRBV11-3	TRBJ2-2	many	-	CASSKRDSANTGELFF	TGTGCCAGCAGCAAGCGGGACAGCGCGAACACCGGGGAGCTGTTTTTT
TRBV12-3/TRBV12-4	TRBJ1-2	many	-	CASSSGSNYGYTF	TGTGCCAGCAGTTCGGGATCTAACTATGGCTACACCTTC
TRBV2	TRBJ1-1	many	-	CASTSRRLNTEAFF	TGTGCCAGCACGAGCCGGCGGTTGAACACTGAAGCTTTCTTT
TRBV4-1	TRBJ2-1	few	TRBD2	CASSQGHSGGYNEQFF	TGCGCCAGCAGCCAAGGCCATAGCGGGGGGTACAATGAGCAGTTCTTC
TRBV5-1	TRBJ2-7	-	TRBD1	CASSFNTGAYEQYF	TGCGCCAGCAGCTTCAATACAGGGGCCTACGAGCAGTACTTC
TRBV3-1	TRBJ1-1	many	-	CASSFRARLNGEAFF	TGTGCCAGCAGCTTCCGGGCCCGGTTGAACGGGGAAGCTTTCTTT
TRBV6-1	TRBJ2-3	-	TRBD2	CASTGYQAAGAVTDTQYF	TGTGCCAGCACTGGCTACCAGGCGGCGGGAGCGGTCACAGATACGCAGTATTTT
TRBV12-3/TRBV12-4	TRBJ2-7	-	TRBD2	CASRLSAGGVEQYF	TGTGCCAGCAGACTATCAGCGGGGGGAGTCGAGCAGTACTTC
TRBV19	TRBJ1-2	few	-	CASSTSGTLNYGYTF	TGTGCCAGTAGTACCTCCGGGACACTTAACTATGGCTACACCTTC
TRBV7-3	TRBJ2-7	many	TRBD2	CASSAASGNEQYF	TGTGCCAGCAGCGCCGCTAGCGGCAACGAGCAGTACTTC
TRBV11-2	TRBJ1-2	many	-	CASSPDGTTPYGYTF	TGTGCCAGCAGCCCGGACGGAACCACCCCCTATGGCTACACCTTC
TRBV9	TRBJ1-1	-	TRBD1	CASSVSPGQDVTEAFF	TGTGCCAGCAGCGTCTCGCCGGGACAGGACGTCACTGAAGCTTTCTTT
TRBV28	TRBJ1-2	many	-	CASSLSPGNNYGYTF	TGTGCCAGCAGTTTGTCCCCAGGGAACAACTATGGCTACACCTTC